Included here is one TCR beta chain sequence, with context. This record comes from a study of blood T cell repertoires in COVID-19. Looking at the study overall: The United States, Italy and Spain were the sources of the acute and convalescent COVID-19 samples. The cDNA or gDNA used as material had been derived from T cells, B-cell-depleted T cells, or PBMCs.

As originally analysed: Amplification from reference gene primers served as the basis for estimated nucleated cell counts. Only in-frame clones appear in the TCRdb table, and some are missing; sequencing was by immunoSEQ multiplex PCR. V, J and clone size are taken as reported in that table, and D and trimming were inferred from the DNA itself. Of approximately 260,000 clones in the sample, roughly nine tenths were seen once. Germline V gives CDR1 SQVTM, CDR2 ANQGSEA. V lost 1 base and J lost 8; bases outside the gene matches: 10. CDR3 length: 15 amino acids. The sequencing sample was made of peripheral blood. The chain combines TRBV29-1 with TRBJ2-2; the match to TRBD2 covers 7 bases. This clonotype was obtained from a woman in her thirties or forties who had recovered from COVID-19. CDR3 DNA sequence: TGCAGCGTTGAAGTAGCGGGCACACTGCGAGGGGAGCTGTTTTTT. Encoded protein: CSVEVAGTLRGELFF.